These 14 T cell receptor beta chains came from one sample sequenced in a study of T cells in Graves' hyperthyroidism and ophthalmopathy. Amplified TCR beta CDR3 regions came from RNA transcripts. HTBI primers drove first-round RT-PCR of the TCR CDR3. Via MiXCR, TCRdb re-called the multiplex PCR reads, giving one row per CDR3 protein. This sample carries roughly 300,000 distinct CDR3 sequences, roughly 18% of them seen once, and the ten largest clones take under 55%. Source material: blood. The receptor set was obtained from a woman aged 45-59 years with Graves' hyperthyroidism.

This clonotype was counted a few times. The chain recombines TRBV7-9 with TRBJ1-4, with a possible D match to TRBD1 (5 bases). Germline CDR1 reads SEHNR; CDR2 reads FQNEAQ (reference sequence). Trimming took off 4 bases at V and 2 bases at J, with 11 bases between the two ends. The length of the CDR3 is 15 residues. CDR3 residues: CASSSNRKTNEKLFF. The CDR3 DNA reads TGTGCCAGCAGCTCAAACAGGAAGACTAATGAAAAACTGTTTTTT.

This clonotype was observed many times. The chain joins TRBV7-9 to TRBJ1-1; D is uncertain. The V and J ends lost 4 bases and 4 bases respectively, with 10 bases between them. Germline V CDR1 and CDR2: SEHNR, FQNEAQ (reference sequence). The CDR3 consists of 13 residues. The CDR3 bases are TGTGCCAGCAGCTCTCTCGGGAGCACTGAAGCTTTCTTT. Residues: CASSSLGSTEAFF.

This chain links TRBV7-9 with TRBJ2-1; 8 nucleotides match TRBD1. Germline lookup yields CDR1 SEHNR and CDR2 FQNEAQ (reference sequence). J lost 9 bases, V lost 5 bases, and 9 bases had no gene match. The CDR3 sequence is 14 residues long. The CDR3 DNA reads TGTGCCAGCAGCACCGGGACAGGATTTTTTGAGCAGTTCTTC. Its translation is CASSTGTGFFEQFF. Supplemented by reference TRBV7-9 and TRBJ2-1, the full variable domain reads DTGVSQNPRHKITKRGQNVTFRCDPISEHNRLYWYRQTLGQGPEFLTYFQNEAQLEKSRLLSDRFSAERPKGSFSTLEIQRTEQGDSAMYLCASSTGTGFFEQFFGPGTRLTVL.

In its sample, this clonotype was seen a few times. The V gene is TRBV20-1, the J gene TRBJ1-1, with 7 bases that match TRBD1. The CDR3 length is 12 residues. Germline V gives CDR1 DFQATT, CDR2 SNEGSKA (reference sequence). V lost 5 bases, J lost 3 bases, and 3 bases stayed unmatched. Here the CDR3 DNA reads TGCAGTGCTTTGGGACAGTACACTGAAGCTTTCTTT. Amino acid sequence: CSALGQYTEAFF.

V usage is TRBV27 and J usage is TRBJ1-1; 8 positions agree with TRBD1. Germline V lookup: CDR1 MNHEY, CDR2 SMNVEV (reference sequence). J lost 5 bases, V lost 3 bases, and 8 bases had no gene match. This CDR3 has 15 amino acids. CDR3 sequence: CASSLTGARGTEAFF. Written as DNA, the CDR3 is TGTGCCAGCAGTTTGACAGGGGCAAGGGGAACTGAAGCTTTCTTT.

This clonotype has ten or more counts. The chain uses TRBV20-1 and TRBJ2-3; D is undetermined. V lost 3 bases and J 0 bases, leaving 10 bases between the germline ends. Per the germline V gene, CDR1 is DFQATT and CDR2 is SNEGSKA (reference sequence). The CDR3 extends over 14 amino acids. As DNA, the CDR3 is TGCAGTGCTAGGTTCGGGCCGAGCACAGATACGCAGTATTTT. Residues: CSARFGPSTDTQYF.

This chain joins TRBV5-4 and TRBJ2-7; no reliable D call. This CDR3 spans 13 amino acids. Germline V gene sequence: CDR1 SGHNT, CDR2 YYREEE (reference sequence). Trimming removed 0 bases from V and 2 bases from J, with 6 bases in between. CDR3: CASSLATAYEQYF. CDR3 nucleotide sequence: TGTGCCAGCAGCTTGGCCACGGCCTACGAGCAGTACTTC.

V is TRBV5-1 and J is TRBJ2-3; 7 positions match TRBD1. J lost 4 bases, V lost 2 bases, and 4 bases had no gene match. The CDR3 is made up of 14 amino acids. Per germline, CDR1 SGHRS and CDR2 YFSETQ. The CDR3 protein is CASSFTGAADTQYF. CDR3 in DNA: TGCGCCAGCAGCTTTACAGGGGCGGCAGATACGCAGTATTTT.

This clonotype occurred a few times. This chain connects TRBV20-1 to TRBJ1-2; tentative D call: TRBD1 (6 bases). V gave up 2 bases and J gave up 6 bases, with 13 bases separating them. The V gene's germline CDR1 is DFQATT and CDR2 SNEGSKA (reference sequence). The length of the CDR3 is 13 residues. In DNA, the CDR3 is TGCAGTGCTAGAAAGGGACATCTCGATGGCTACACCTTC. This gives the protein CSARKGHLDGYTF.

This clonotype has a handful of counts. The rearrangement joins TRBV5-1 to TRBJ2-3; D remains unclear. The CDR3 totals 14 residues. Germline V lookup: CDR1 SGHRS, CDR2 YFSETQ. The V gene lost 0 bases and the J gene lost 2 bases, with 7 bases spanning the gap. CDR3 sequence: CASSLESDTDTQYF. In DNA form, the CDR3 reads TGCGCCAGCAGCTTGGAGTCGGACACAGATACGCAGTATTTT.

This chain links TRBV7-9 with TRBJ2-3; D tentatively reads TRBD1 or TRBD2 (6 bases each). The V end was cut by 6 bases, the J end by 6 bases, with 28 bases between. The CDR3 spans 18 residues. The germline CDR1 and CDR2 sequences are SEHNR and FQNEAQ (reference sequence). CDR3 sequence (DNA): TGTGCCAGCAGAGGCAGGGGCGGGGCACCCAGGTTTGTGGATACGCAGTATTTT. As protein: CASRGRGGAPRFVDTQYF.

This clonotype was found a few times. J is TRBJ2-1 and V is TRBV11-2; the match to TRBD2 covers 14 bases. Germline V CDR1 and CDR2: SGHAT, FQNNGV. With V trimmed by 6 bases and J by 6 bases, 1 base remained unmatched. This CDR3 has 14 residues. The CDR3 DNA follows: TGTGCCAGCAGTGGGACTAGCGGGGGCAATGAGCAGTTCTTC. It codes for CASSGTSGGNEQFF.

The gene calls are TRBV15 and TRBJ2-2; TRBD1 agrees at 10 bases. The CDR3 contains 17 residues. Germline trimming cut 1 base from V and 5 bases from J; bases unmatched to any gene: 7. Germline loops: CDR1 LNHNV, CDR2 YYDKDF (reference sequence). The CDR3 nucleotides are TGTGCCACCAGCAGAGTCCCGGGACAGGGGCTTACCGGGGAGCTGTTTTTT. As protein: CATSRVPGQGLTGELFF.

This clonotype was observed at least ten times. The CDR3 region is CASSFQGAAYNEQFF. Written as DNA, the CDR3 is TGTGCCAGCAGCTTCCAGGGGGCGGCCTACAATGAGCAGTTCTTC. The chain combines TRBV5-5 with TRBJ2-1; 8 nucleotides line up with TRBD1. The CDR3 is 15 residues long. Trimming at V came to 2 bases and at J to 2 bases, leaving 3 bases not matched to a gene. Germline values: CDR1 SGHKS, CDR2 YYEKEE (reference sequence).